This T cell receptor (beta chain) came from a study of early T cells in non-severe SARS-CoV-2 infection. Study context: Chains stayed unpaired after sequencing of bulk RNA from unsorted whole blood. Findings and caveats of the study: VDJdb-based annotation leaned toward anti-spike CD8 responses and missed private and CD4 specificities.

In its sample, this clonotype was seen many times. Its antigen is unknown. Trimming removed 8 bases at V and 0 bases at J, with 16 bases between. This CDR3 contains 15 residues. Germline CDR1 and CDR2: LGHNT and FRNRAP. The protocol attached unique molecular identifiers to individual cDNA molecules. MiXCR was run by TCRdb on the 5' RACE reads, yielding one entry per CDR3 protein. Of tens of thousands of distinct CDR3 sequences in the sample, under 6.5% were seen once. The chain combines TRBV12-5 with TRBJ1-1, with D unclear. Sequencing was done on a sample of whole blood. The source is an adult who was a healthcare worker with PCR-confirmed SARS-CoV-2 infection or an uninfected control (not recorded which). The CDR3 protein is CASSTPDSMNTEAFF. The CDR3 DNA is TGTGCTAGTTCGACGCCCGACTCCATGAACACTGAAGCTTTCTTT.